The 5 T cell receptor beta chains below all came from one sample that was sequenced in a study of blood T cell repertoires in COVID-19. Sequencing used immunoSEQ multiplex PCR; TCRdb keeps in-frame clones, though not all of them. The repertoire has about 290,000 clones, roughly 91% of them found once; the top ten carry roughly 11%. The sample consisted of peripheral blood. All receptors come from a young woman with COVID-19, enrolled during active disease.

The J gene is TRBJ1-2, the V gene TRBV28, with D possibly TRBD1 on 5 matching bases. The CDR3 runs 13 residues. V lost 6 bases to trimming and J lost 1 base, with 9 bases between them. Germline lookup yields CDR1 MDHEN and CDR2 SYDVKM. This chain's CDR3 is CASRGPVNYGYTF. DNA of the CDR3: TGTGCCAGCAGGGGGCCGGTTAACTATGGCTACACCTTC.

The chain uses TRBV5-1 and TRBJ1-2, with 9 positions matching TRBD1. Germline-derived CDR1 and CDR2 are SGHRS and YFSETQ. CDR3 length equals 14 residues. V dropped 4 bases and J dropped 2; count of bases not matched to a gene: 3. CDR3 in DNA: TGCGCCAGCAGCGCAGGACAGGGGAACTATGGCTACACCTTC. Translated: CASSAGQGNYGYTF.

This chain joins TRBV12-5 and TRBJ1-2; 7 nucleotides align to TRBD1. The CDR3 runs 15 residues. The germline gives CDR1 LGHNT, CDR2 FRNRAP. Trimming at V came to 1 base and at J to 0 bases, leaving 2 bases not matched to a gene. CDR3 coding DNA: TGTGCTAGTGGTTTGGGGGACAGAGCTAACTATGGCTACACCTTC. The encoded protein is CASGLGDRANYGYTF.

The CDR3 loop reads CASSAQSRPGELFF. In DNA, the CDR3 is TGTGCCAGCAGCGCCCAGAGCAGGCCCGGGGAGCTGTTTTTT. This chain joins TRBV9 and TRBJ2-2; D uncertain. Per the germline V gene, CDR1 is SGDLS and CDR2 is YYNGEE. V lost 3 bases, J lost 6 bases, and 12 bases lay in between. This CDR3 region has 14 residues.

The chain recombines TRBV6-6 with TRBJ2-5, with D possibly matching TRBD1 (5 bases). The V end lost 6 bases, the J end lost 4 bases, and 15 bases lay between the germline ends. The CDR3 is made up of 14 amino acids. Per the germline V gene, CDR1 is MNHNY and CDR2 is SVGAGI (reference sequence). Here the CDR3 DNA reads TGTGCCAGCAGCCTGGGGCTAATCGCAGAGACCCAGTACTTC. Residues: CASSLGLIAETQYF.